This T cell receptor (beta chain) emerged from a study of shared clonotypes between healthy human individuals (TCRdb year 2020). For the wider study: A couple of women and three men aged 18 to 49 years were included in the cohort. Per donor, three plates each were used for CD4 naive and CD4 memory, two for CD8 naive, and one for CD8 memory. Blood TCR repertoires of a handful of healthy adults were deeply sequenced to estimate repertoire size and the extent of clonotype sharing between individuals. Each donor's leukapheresis produced roughly between roughly 0.9 and 8.9 billion PBMCs. To increase sequencing depth and limit assay-specific biases, different laboratories used diverse techniques to prepare libraries and sequence TCR repertoires. Broader findings and caveats from the paper: Pairwise subsampling indicated that sequencing depth was expected to affect the degree of clonotype sharing among donors. Rarefaction of sorted-subset datasets indicated incomplete sequencing despite the large sequencing depth. When a few donors were compared, the shared fraction of clonotypes was about 5.2% for naive CD4, more than 3% for naive CD8, roughly 2.5% for memory CD4, and roughly 0.43% for memory CD8. Because the study included a small number of donors, the genetic and exposure-history diversity represented was limited. Naive subsets generally had larger estimated clonotype richness than memory subsets did. Compared with non-shared clonotypes, the clonotypes found in all four sorted-subset donors had higher generation probabilities. Sampling was restricted to blood, and TCR repertoires in tissues likely differ from the TCR repertoires found in blood.

Using the deep immunoSEQ assay, TCR CDR3 regions were amplified from genomic DNA by multiplex PCR. For each cell subset, the extracted genomic DNA was distributed evenly across all wells of several immunoSEQ 96-well plates, and each plate served as one replicate. For sorted subsets, roughly 200 ng of genomic DNA, equivalent to tens of thousands of T cell genomes, went into each replicate PCR. The purified libraries were quantified using a Qubit 3.0 fluorometer, sized with a Bioanalyzer 2100, and then quantified again using the KAPA Library Quantification kit. A separate single-read 150-cycle Illumina NextSeq 550 flow cell was used to sequence each immunoSEQ 96-well plate. For the original study's pipeline: The immunoSEQ output contained only junctional sequences without quality scores, so filtering could not match that applied to full-length reads. Sequences were annotated with PyIR, a Python wrapper for IgBLAST v1.9, and V/J genes and CDR3 were assigned using IMGT germline references. Reads with weak V/J assignments (E-value above 1e-6), missing CDR3, stop codons, out-of-frame junctions, or ambiguous translated residues were removed. A V3J clonotype was defined by an identical inferred V gene, J gene, and CDR3 amino acid sequence. To compute the percentage overlap between repertoires, the number of shared unique clonotypes was divided by the size of the smaller repertoire. RTK rarefaction, the Chao1 estimator, and Recon v2.1 estimates of unobserved clonotypes were used to assess repertoire richness. OLGA was used to compute generation probabilities for all TCRbeta clonotypes that the gDNA method yielded from a few donors. The immuneACCESS repertoire file appears here via TCRdb, limited to in-frame rearrangements. These files lack a portion of the clones; in checked studies, under half of the deficit traces to unresolved V genes, and the cause of the others is not known. The D gene and trimming were derived from the DNA, and the V and J assignments and clone size from that table. Counted in this sample were hundreds of thousands of clones; approximately 96% of them appeared once. Approximately 0.1% of the sample comes from the top ten.

CD8 naive samples were obtained by positive selection for CCR7 among CD45RO-negative cells, yielding a CD45RA+CCR7+ population from which TemRA cells were excluded. The donors were healthy, HIV-negative adults who had no recently reported acute infections or vaccinations. All donors were Caucasian adults living in Nashville, Tennessee, USA. Blood was obtained by leukapheresis, after which PBMCs were separated by Ficoll-Histopaque density gradient centrifugation and cryopreserved in liquid nitrogen vapor phase. Purity and quantity of every magnetically sorted T cell population were checked by analytical flow cytometry. From each sorted fraction, genomic DNA was isolated and quantified by UV absorbance on a Nanodrop 2000c. The CDR3 holds 15 amino acids from the cysteine to the phenylalanine. The retained sequence is limited to the CDR3, 45 bases, with the frame set at the first base. The germline V end is reduced by 4 bases and the J end by 1 base; junction bases left unmatched: 7. CDR1 SGHRS and CDR2 YFSETQ were looked up in the germline V gene.

For this clone: No cognate antigen has been identified for it. There are no base qualities to consult, and no much larger clone falls within one base.

The clonotype comes from a woman aged 25 to 45 in good health. The chain is encoded by TRBV5-1 joined to TRBJ1-1; the junction holds 7 bases that match TRBD1. Sequenced input: naive CD8+ T cells sorted from blood. The meaning of the sample's cell subset or site label: CD45RA+CCR7+. Here is the DNA: TGCGCCAGCAGCCCAAACAGGGGAGAGAACACTGAAGCTTTCTTT. It translates as CASSPNRGENTEAFF.